Below are 23 T cell receptor beta chains sequenced from a single sample in a study of glioma-infiltrating T cells after dendritic cell vaccination. This table comes from immunoSEQ multiplex PCR, and its TCRdb copy is limited to in-frame clones, with some not included. The sample gives about 100,000 clones, approximately 80% of which show up once; around 6% is in the top ten. The sample in question was blood, obtained before dendritic cell vaccination. The source is a human donor with glioblastoma.

CDR3 sequence reads: CASSGGTGWFF. The CDR3 DNA sequence: TGTGCCAGCAGTGGCGGGACAGGGTGGTTCTTC. This chain joins TRBV6-5 and TRBJ2-1, with 9 nucleotides matching TRBD1. The CDR3 has 11 residues. CDR1 is MNHEY, CDR2 SVGAGI, per germline. J gave up 15 bases and V 5 bases, and 5 bases lay outside the gene matches.

The rearrangement uses TRBV28 and TRBJ1-2; 7 bases are a match to TRBD1. CDR3 length: 12 amino acids. CDR1 MDHEN and CDR2 SYDVKM come from the germline V gene. J gave up 7 bases and V 2 bases, and 1 base lay outside the gene matches. This CDR3 reads CASSLTGVGYTF. CDR3 in DNA: TGTGCCAGCAGTTTAACAGGGGTTGGCTACACCTTC.

V gene TRBV27 combines with J gene TRBJ1-1, with D perhaps matching TRBD1 (5 bases). The CDR3 is 14 residues long. Germline-derived CDR1 and CDR2 are MNHEY and SMNVEV (reference sequence). The germline V and J ends were trimmed by 5 bases and 6 bases, with 16 bases remaining between them. This CDR3 reads CASSPAGRGPEAFF. The CDR3 DNA is TGTGCCAGCAGTCCAGCGGGAAGGGGCCCTGAAGCTTTCTTT.

This sequence joins TRBV7-9 and TRBJ2-7; unclear D gene. CDR1 and CDR2 (germline): SEHNR, FQNEAQ (reference sequence). The CDR3 totals 15 residues. V lost 5 bases, J lost 0 bases, and 14 bases lay in between. CDR3 residues: CASSPWQASSYEQYF. As DNA, the CDR3 is TGTGCCAGCAGCCCGTGGCAGGCAAGCTCCTACGAGCAGTACTTC.

There are a few counts of this clone. The chain combines TRBV5-6 with TRBJ2-7, with 10 bases that match TRBD2. This CDR3 is 16 amino acids long. With 3 bases clipped from V and 2 bases from J, the junction kept 8 bases outside the gene matches. Germline V CDR1 and CDR2: SGHDT, YYEEEE. CDR3 nucleotide sequence: TGTGCCAGCAGCTGGGGCGGGAGCGGGAGGGCCTACGAGCAGTACTTC. This translates into CASSWGGSGRAYEQYF.

The chain joins TRBV19 to TRBJ2-3; the match to TRBD2 covers 11 bases. The CDR3 is made up of 15 amino acids. The ends lost 7 bases at V and 8 bases at J; junction bases unmatched: 11. In germline, CDR1 is LNHDA, CDR2 SQIVND (reference sequence). The CDR3 DNA reads TGTGCCAGTACCCAACTAGCGGGGGTCAAGAGTACGCAGTATTTT. Its protein product is CASTQLAGVKSTQYF. The variable domain in full, completed from reference TRBV19 and TRBJ2-3, reads DGGITQSPKYLFRKEGQNVTLSCEQNLNHDAMYWYRQDPGQGLRLIYYSQIVNDFQKGDIAEGYSVSREKKESFPLTVTSAQKNPTAFYLCASTQLAGVKSTQYFGPGTRLTVL.

The CDR3 here is CARILAAWGGELFF. As DNA, the CDR3 is TGCGCCAGGATACTAGCGGCCTGGGGCGGGGAGCTGTTTTTT. This chain links TRBV10-1 with TRBJ2-2, with 8 positions matching TRBD2. Per the germline V gene, CDR1 is WNHNN and CDR2 is SYGVQD (reference sequence). The CDR3 is 14 amino acids. With V trimmed by 9 bases and J by 7 bases, 10 bases remained unmatched.

The chain is built from TRBV18 and TRBJ2-3; D ambiguous. Looked up from germline, CDR1 is KGHSH and CDR2 is LQKENI. Trimming stripped 3 bases from V and 1 base from J, with 11 bases between. CDR3 size: 15 residues. DNA of the CDR3: TGTGCCAGCTCACCTCCTCCGGTCGGCACAGATACGCAGTATTTT. Translating it yields CASSPPPVGTDTQYF.

The chain uses TRBV27 and TRBJ1-3, with D maybe TRBD1 (5 bases). From germline, CDR1 is MNHEY and CDR2 SMNVEV (reference sequence). The germline V and J ends were trimmed by 1 base and 3 bases, with 13 bases remaining between them. This CDR3 comprises 16 residues. The CDR3, as DNA: TGTGCCAGCAGTTTATTTGCGGGGGGGTATGGAAACACCATATATTTT. Its translation is CASSLFAGGYGNTIYF.

V gene TRBV4-2 combines with J gene TRBJ2-3, with 13 bases lining up with TRBD2. The CDR3 loop spans 19 amino acids. Germline V gene lookup returns CDR1 LGHNA and CDR2 YNFKEQ. J gave up 4 bases and V 3 bases, and 13 bases lay outside the gene matches. The CDR3 reads CASSQRRTSGSMGADTQYF. The CDR3 DNA is TGTGCCAGCAGCCAGAGGCGGACTAGCGGGAGCATGGGGGCAGATACGCAGTATTTT.

This chain uses TRBV27 with TRBJ2-5, with 9 bases aligning to TRBD1. V lost 6 bases to trimming and J lost 3 bases; unmatched junction nucleotides: 5. CDR1 and CDR2 (germline): MNHEY, SMNVEV (reference sequence). The CDR3 is made up of 14 amino acids. The CDR3 loop is CASRRWTGEETQYF. CDR3 coding DNA: TGTGCCAGCAGACGCTGGACAGGGGAAGAGACCCAGTACTTC.

The V and J genes are TRBV7-6 and TRBJ1-1; TRBD1 matches 7 bases. The ends lost 1 base at V and 3 bases at J; junction bases unmatched: 5. This CDR3 spans 15 amino acids. The germline V gene has CDR1 SGHVS and CDR2 FNYEAQ. The CDR3 nucleotides are TGTGCCAGCAGCTTAGTGGAGGGGGCATACACTGAAGCTTTCTTT. It translates to CASSLVEGAYTEAFF. Filled out from reference TRBV7-6 and TRBJ1-1, the complete variable domain reads GAGVSQSPRYKVTKRGQDVALRCDPISGHVSLYWYRQALGQGPEFLTYFNYEAQQDKSGLPNDRFSAERPEGSISTLTIQRTEQRDSAMYRCASSLVEGAYTEAFFGQGTRLTVV.

The V and J genes are TRBV9 and TRBJ1-4; 7 bases agree with TRBD1. Germline values: CDR1 SGDLS, CDR2 YYNGEE. V shed 2 bases, J shed 8 bases, and the junction held 6 bases outside the gene matches. This CDR3 contains 14 residues. CDR3 DNA: TGTGCCAGCAGCGTTGACAGGGCCAACGAAAAACTGTTTTTT. Its translation: CASSVDRANEKLFF.

The table lists this clone with a few counts. This chain connects TRBV10-3 to TRBJ2-3; TRBD2 might be the D (6 bases). Trimming stripped 6 bases from V and 0 bases from J, with 19 bases between. CDR3 length equals 17 residues. The germline V gene encodes CDR1 ENHRY and CDR2 SYGVKD. The CDR3 nucleotides read TGTGCCATCAGCCCCGCGGGGAGTAATAAGAGCACAGATACGCAGTATTTT. This translates into CAISPAGSNKSTDTQYF.

V gene TRBV5-4 combines with J gene TRBJ1-1, with a weak D call TRBD1 (6 bases). V was trimmed by 2 bases and J by 0 bases, leaving 14 bases between them. Germline assignment: CDR1 SGHNT and CDR2 YYREEE (reference sequence). The CDR3 totals 16 residues. CDR3 sequence (DNA): TGTGCCAGCAGCTTTCGGACAGCCTCCATGAACACTGAAGCTTTCTTT. Translation gives CASSFRTASMNTEAFF.

The chain carries TRBV18 and TRBJ2-5; D possibly corresponds to TRBD1 (7 bases). From germline, CDR1 is KGHSH and CDR2 LQKENI. V was shortened by 3 bases and J by 4 bases, with 15 bases between the two germline ends. The CDR3 sequence is 15 residues long. The CDR3 spells CASSPWRGQRETQYF. The DNA for the CDR3 is TGTGCCAGCTCACCCTGGAGGGGGCAGAGAGAGACCCAGTACTTC.

The V call is TRBV6-4, the J call TRBJ2-1, with 7 bases identical to TRBD1. Trimming at V came to 2 bases and at J to 6 bases, leaving 7 bases not matched to a gene. The CDR3 has 15 residues. Per germline, CDR1 MRHNA and CDR2 SNTAGT. CDR3 region: CASSDRQGPINEQFF. CDR3 nucleotide sequence: TGTGCCAGCAGTGACCGACAGGGCCCGATCAATGAGCAGTTCTTC.

The chain's CDR3 is CASSERDYSSYNEQFF. The DNA of the CDR3 is TGTGCCAGCAGTGAACGGGACTACAGCTCCTACAATGAGCAGTTCTTC. This chain uses TRBV2 with TRBJ2-1, with 7 bases that match TRBD2. The CDR3 is 16 residues long. V dropped 2 bases and J dropped 0; count of bases not matched to a gene: 4. Germline V gives CDR1 SNHLY, CDR2 FYNNEI.

The genes are TRBV19 and TRBJ1-5; D unclear. The germline gives CDR1 LNHDA, CDR2 SQIVND (reference sequence). The V end was cut by 3 bases, the J end by 1 base, with 13 bases between. The CDR3 contains 16 residues. CDR3 DNA: TGTGCCAGTAGTATTCTCTTTAAGGAGAGCAATCAGCCCCAGCATTTT. Translating gives CASSILFKESNQPQHF.

The chain couples TRBV2 to TRBJ2-7, with 7 bases aligning to TRBD1. The CDR3 has 16 amino acids. Germline V gives CDR1 SNHLY, CDR2 FYNNEI. V trimming: 4 bases; J trimming: 1 base; junction bases outside the gene matches: 10. The CDR3 DNA reads TGTGCCAGCAGTGTTCAAGCACAGGGGTGGTCCTACGAGCAGTACTTC. Its protein is CASSVQAQGWSYEQYF.

The V and J genes are TRBV12-5 and TRBJ1-1; D remains unclear. CDR3 length: 19 residues. Per the germline V gene, CDR1 is LGHNT and CDR2 is FRNRAP. Trimming shortened V by 1 base and J by 0 bases, and 21 bases separated the two germline ends. CDR3 sequence: CASGLERVWENRMNTEAFF. CDR3 in DNA: TGTGCTAGTGGTTTGGAGAGGGTTTGGGAAAACAGAATGAACACTGAAGCTTTCTTT.

The rearrangement joins TRBV19 to TRBJ1-1; 7 nucleotides match TRBD1. The CDR3 consists of 14 residues. Germline V gene data show CDR1 as LNHDA and CDR2 as SQIVND (reference sequence). J gave up 4 bases and V 5 bases, and 7 bases lay outside the gene matches. For the CDR3, the DNA is TGTGCCAGTAGTGTTGGCACAGGGGTCACTGAAGCTTTCTTT. Its translation: CASSVGTGVTEAFF.

The chain couples TRBV19 to TRBJ2-1; 9 positions agree with TRBD1. The germline CDR1 and CDR2 sequences are LNHDA and SQIVND (reference sequence). This CDR3 has 13 amino acids. With 5 bases clipped from V and 8 bases from J, the junction kept 4 bases outside the gene matches. CDR3 sequence (DNA): TGTGCCAGTAGTGGGACAGGGTACCATGAGCAGTTCTTC. The encoded protein is CASSGTGYHEQFF.